This T cell receptor (beta chain) was profiled in a study of cytomegalovirus exposure and HLA in healthy donors. For the study at large: From donors who were HLA-typed, an early data release held 81 million or so unique TCRs.

In the PCR, 60 Vbeta and 13 Jbeta primers were used. Data came from immunoSEQ multiplex PCR; TCRdb stores just in-frame clones and leaves some out. This sample yields 150,000 to 200,000 clones, of which around 87% are seen a single time; approximately 1.5% belongs to the top ten. This clone was seen a single time. The target antigen is unknown. Study-wide points: The classifier, whose performance was assessed in both the original and validation cohorts, reportedly diagnosed cytomegalovirus status with high specificity and sensitivity. Later analysis identified several of the most significant clusters that appeared linked to common viral pathogens.

The clonotype originates from a woman under 30 in good health and CMV-seronegative. Sequenced: PBMCs.

CDR3 nucleotide sequence: TGTGCCAGCAGTGACTCACATCCCAATGAGCAGTTCTTC. Its translation: CASSDSHPNEQFF. The V and J genes are TRBV6-4 and TRBJ2-1, with D hard to call. V shed 0 bases and J shed 6 bases, with 6 bases lying between them. This CDR3 contains 13 residues. The V gene's germline CDR1 is MRHNA and CDR2 SNTAGT.